Listed below are T cell receptor beta chains from one sample, sequenced in a study of T cell responses to AZD1222 COVID-19 vaccine. Assay: immunoSEQ multiplex PCR; the TCRdb copy retains only in-frame clones and omits some. The sample gives tens of thousands of clones, just over 90% of which show up once; approximately 5% is in the top ten. The sample in question was peripheral blood, obtained 28 days after the second AZD1222 dose. These receptors were collected from an adult who received the AZD1222 COVID-19 vaccine. The CDR3 runs from the conserved cysteine through the conserved F or W. The D gene is left open where the match is weak. Clone size is stated in some rows and not others, as once, few, many or a class when expanded.

v_call	j_call	d_call	clone_size	cdr3_nt	cdr3_aa
TRBV9	TRBJ1-3	.	.	TGTGCCAGCAACAGAGACGGCTCAATCTCTGGAAACACCATATATTTT	CASNRDGSISGNTIYF
TRBV3-1/TRBV3-2	TRBJ2-2	TRBD1	.	TGTGCCAGCAGCCCACGGACAGGGGGCAATGCGAACACCGGGGAGCTGTTTTTT	CASSPRTGGNANTGELFF
TRBV28	TRBJ1-1	.	once	TGTGCCAGCAGTTTATACTGGCGGGGGGGTTTGAACACTGAAGCTTTCTTT	CASSLYWRGGLNTEAFF
TRBV9	TRBJ2-2	.	.	TGTGCCAGCAGCGTAGGGGGACTCTCAAACACCGGGGAGCTGTTTTTT	CASSVGGLSNTGELFF
TRBV21-1	TRBJ1-5	.	.	TGTGCCAGCAGCCTAGGGGCGGGACTGCTTGTGAAACCCCAGCATTTT	CASSLGAGLLVKPQHF
TRBV10-2	TRBJ1-5	.	.	TGCGCCAGCAGGGGAAATTATAGCAATCAGCCCCAGCATTTT	CASRGNYSNQPQHF
TRBV28	TRBJ1-2	TRBD1	.	TGTGCCAGCATTGCGTCCGGGACAGGAAATGGCTACACCTTC	CASIASGTGNGYTF
TRBV9	TRBJ2-2	.	.	TGTGCCAGCAGCGTATACTTTGGGAACACCGGGGAGCTGTTTTTT	CASSVYFGNTGELFF
TRBV5-6	TRBJ1-2	TRBD1	few	TGTGCCAGCAGGGCCCAACCCCAGGGGGCGCTTGGCTACACCTTC	CASRAQPQGALGYTF
TRBV29-1	TRBJ1-1	.	.	TGCAGCGTTGCTGGGGAAGGGAGAACTGAAGCTTTCTTT	CSVAGEGRTEAFF
TRBV19	TRBJ1-1	.	.	TGTGCCAGTAGTATAGGTGGGAACACTGAAGCTTTCTTT	CASSIGGNTEAFF
TRBV5-8	TRBJ1-5	TRBD1	.	TGTGCCAGCAGCACCGACAGGGCGGGTAACAATCAGCCCCAGCATTTT	CASSTDRAGNNQPQHF
TRBV10-3	TRBJ2-5	.	once	TGTGCCATCAGTGAGGGACGAGGGCGAGAGACCCAGTACTTC	CAISEGRGRETQYF
TRBV11-3	TRBJ2-3	TRBD2	.	TGTGCCAGCAGCCCAACTAGCGGGGGGATAGATACGCAGTATTTT	CASSPTSGGIDTQYF
TRBV7-3	TRBJ1-6	TRBD1	.	TGTGCCAGCAGCCTCGGACAGGTATCACCCCTCCACTTT	CASSLGQVSPLHF
TRBV2	TRBJ2-7	TRBD1	.	TGTGCCAGCAGCCTGAGACAGGGACACGAGCAGTACTTC	CASSLRQGHEQYF
TRBV7-2	TRBJ2-7	TRBD1	.	TGTGCCAGCAGCCTTCTGACAGGGACAATAAGTACCTTCTACGAGCAGTACTTC	CASSLLTGTISTFYEQYF
TRBV5-1	TRBJ2-3	TRBD1	.	TGCGCCAGCAGCACGACTAGACAGGGGCCAGATACGCAGTATTTT	CASSTTRQGPDTQYF
TRBV5-4	TRBJ1-6	.	.	TGTGCCAGCTCACGGCAGGGCCAACCCCGCTCACCCCTCCACTTT	CASSRQGQPRSPLHF
TRBV5-1	TRBJ1-1	.	.	TGCGCCAGCAGCTTGGTCCTTAGGACAGCCATGAACACTGAAGCTTTCTTT	CASSLVLRTAMNTEAFF
TRBV28	TRBJ2-1	TRBD1	.	TGTGCCAGCTCGGGGAGGAGGACAGGGGGCCCGGATGAGCAGTTCTTC	CASSGRRTGGPDEQFF
TRBV18	TRBJ2-5	TRBD1	.	TGTGCCAGCTCACGGGACAGACAAGAGACCCAGTACTTC	CASSRDRQETQYF
TRBV27	TRBJ2-6	TRBD2	.	TGTGCCAGCAGTTTAAGCGGATCTTTAGCGGGGGGCGGTGGGGCCAACGTCCTGACTTTC	CASSLSGSLAGGGGANVLTF
TRBV5-1	TRBJ1-4	TRBD1	.	TGCGCCAGCAGCAAGGACAGGGGGGGTGAAAAACTGTTTTTT	CASSKDRGGEKLFF
TRBV6-2/TRBV6-3	TRBJ2-5	TRBD2	.	TGTGCCAGCAGTCCCCGTTTAACGGCGGGGGGGCCTGAGACCCAGTACTTC	CASSPRLTAGGPETQYF
TRBV19	TRBJ2-3	TRBD1	.	TGTGCCAGTAGTATGTCCGCAGGGGGCGGGTCGACTACGCAGTATTTT	CASSMSAGGGSTTQYF
TRBV27	TRBJ2-1	.	.	TGTGCCAGCAGTCCGCCGGTTAGGGGGTTCGATGAGCAGTTCTTC	CASSPPVRGFDEQFF
TRBV6-5	TRBJ1-5	TRBD1	.	TGTGCCAGCAGTTCCTACGGGACAGGGGGCAATCAGCCCCAGCATTTT	CASSSYGTGGNQPQHF
TRBV5-6	TRBJ1-5	TRBD1	.	TGTGCCAGCAGCAAATACCGGGACAGGTCAAATAGCAATCAGCCCCAGCATTTT	CASSKYRDRSNSNQPQHF
TRBV18	TRBJ1-2	.	.	TGTGCCAGCTCACCCAATGGAGGGGCCGGTGGCTACACCTTC	CASSPNGGAGGYTF
TRBV4-1	TRBJ2-1	.	.	TGCGCCAGCAGCAGCGGCGGCAATGAGCAGTTCTTC	CASSSGGNEQFF
TRBV28	TRBJ1-6	.	.	TGTGCCAGCAGAACGGGGGGTATGAATTCACCCCTCCACTTT	CASRTGGMNSPLHF
TRBV7-9	TRBJ1-2	.	.	TGTGCCAGCAGTTCCAATGAGGGGTATGGCTACACCTTC	CASSSNEGYGYTF
TRBV5-1	TRBJ1-1	TRBD1	.	TGCGCCAGCAGCTTTACCCCCCTAGGACAGGGGGGGAACACTGAAGCTTTCTTT	CASSFTPLGQGGNTEAFF
TRBV29-1	TRBJ2-7	.	.	TGCAGCGGACGAAACAGCTACGAGCAGTACTTC	CSGRNSYEQYF
TRBV19	TRBJ1-5	.	.	TGTGCCAGTAGTATCGGAGAGCCCTATAGCAATCAGCCCCAGCATTTT	CASSIGEPYSNQPQHF
TRBV28	TRBJ2-5	TRBD2	.	TGTGCCAGCACCCGTAGCGGGGGGCCCCAAGAGACCCAGTACTTC	CASTRSGGPQETQYF
TRBV6-1	TRBJ1-1	.	.	TGTGCCAGCAGTGAGGACAGATTCATGAACACTGAAGCTTTCTTT	CASSEDRFMNTEAFF
TRBV28	TRBJ1-5	TRBD1	.	TGTGCCAGCAGTTTAACCGGACAGGGATCTGTAGGGAATCAGCCCCAGCATTTT	CASSLTGQGSVGNQPQHF
TRBV3-1/TRBV3-2	TRBJ1-2	.	.	TGTGCCAGCAGCCAAGATCTAGGACTCTATGGCTACACCTTC	CASSQDLGLYGYTF
TRBV28	TRBJ1-5	.	.	TGTGCCAGCAGTTTTCTCCTCGGGGGTTATCAGCCCCAGCATTTT	CASSFLLGGYQPQHF
TRBV24-1	TRBJ2-2	.	.	TGTGCCACCAGTGATCATCTGGACAGCGGGGAGCTGTTTTTT	CATSDHLDSGELFF
TRBV14	TRBJ2-6	.	.	TGTGCCAGCAGCTACGGTCCCTCTGGGGCCAACGTCCTGACTTTC	CASSYGPSGANVLTF
TRBV6-5	TRBJ1-1	TRBD1	.	TGTGCCAGCAGGACCTACAGGGGGCGCAGCACTGAAGCTTTCTTT	CASRTYRGRSTEAFF
TRBV5-4	TRBJ1-2	.	.	TGTGCCAGCAGCTCGAAGGGGTTAGGCTATGGCTACACCTTC	CASSSKGLGYGYTF
TRBV13	TRBJ2-5	.	.	TGTGCCAGCAGCCTTTACAGGAGCCAAGAGACCCAGTACTTC	CASSLYRSQETQYF
TRBV5-4	TRBJ2-1	TRBD1	.	TGTGCCAGCAGACCAGCCCCCCATGGACAGGGATACAATGAGCAGTTCTTC	CASRPAPHGQGYNEQFF
TRBV5-1	TRBJ2-1	.	.	TGCGCCAGCACCCAGGGCGATGAGCAGTTCTTC	CASTQGDEQFF
TRBV14	TRBJ1-1	TRBD1	.	TGTGCCAGCAGCCAAGTAAGGGACAGGGGCGAAGCTTTCTTT	CASSQVRDRGEAFF
TRBV2	TRBJ2-7	.	.	TGTGCCAGCAGTGTGGGCTACGAGCAGTACTTC	CASSVGYEQYF
TRBV2	TRBJ1-2	.	.	TGTGCCAGCAGTGGGCAGAACTATGGCTACACCTTC	CASSGQNYGYTF
TRBV7-4	TRBJ2-1	.	.	TGTGCCAGCAGCTTCCCCCGGGGGAGCGGGCAGTTCTTC	CASSFPRGSGQFF
TRBV28	TRBJ1-2	.	once	TGTGCCACCACTGGGGGTTTTTTGTTCTATGGCTACACCTTC	CATTGGFLFYGYTF
TRBV7-2	TRBJ1-2	TRBD1	.	TGTGCCAGCAGCTTAGATCAGGGGGCATTAGGATATGGCTACACCTTC	CASSLDQGALGYGYTF